A selection of T cell receptor beta chains follows, all from one sample in a study of vaccination effects on CD4 cells after COVID-19. Assay: immunoSEQ multiplex PCR; the TCRdb copy retains only in-frame clones and omits some. The profile shows 20,000 to 30,000 clones, around 70% of them singletons. Their antigens remain unidentified. The sequenced sample was CD4+ T cells from PBMCs cultured with SARS-CoV-2 spike peptides, obtained before COVID-19 vaccination. The receptors originated from a human donor who received a COVID-19 vaccine. Both conserved end residues are part of each CDR3. A D gene is named only where the DNA matches it firmly. Size values are once, few and many counts, or a class for expanded clones, and some rows have none.

D gene: NA
CDR3 length: 12
clone size: once
J gene: TRBJ2-5
V gene: TRBV20-1
CDR3 protein: CSASGSSWTQYF
CDR3 DNA: TGCAGTGCTAGTGGCTCGTCGTGGACCCAGTACTTC

D gene: NA
CDR3 length: 15
clone size: NA
J gene: TRBJ1-4
V gene: TRBV29-1
CDR3 protein: CSVEDLAPTGEKLFF
CDR3 DNA: TGCAGCGTTGAAGATCTGGCGCCGACGGGCGAAAAACTGTTTTTT

D gene: NA
CDR3 length: 15
clone size: NA
J gene: TRBJ2-5
V gene: TRBV4-2
CDR3 protein: CASSQVGDYQETQYF
CDR3 DNA: TGTGCCAGCAGCCAAGTCGGTGACTACCAAGAGACCCAGTACTTC

D gene: NA
CDR3 length: 14
clone size: NA
J gene: TRBJ2-7
V gene: TRBV10-2
CDR3 protein: CASSVVRGSYEQYF
CDR3 DNA: TGCGCCAGCAGTGTGGTTAGGGGATCCTACGAGCAGTACTTC

D gene: NA
CDR3 length: 14
clone size: few
J gene: TRBJ2-7
V gene: TRBV13
CDR3 protein: CASSLRDTRYEQYF
CDR3 DNA: TGTGCCAGCAGCTTAAGGGACACCCGATACGAGCAGTACTTC

D gene: NA
CDR3 length: 14
clone size: NA
J gene: TRBJ2-4
V gene: TRBV5-4
CDR3 protein: CASSFKGNKNIQYF
CDR3 DNA: TGTGCCAGCAGCTTCAAGGGTAACAAAAACATTCAGTACTTC

D gene: NA
CDR3 length: 15
clone size: NA
J gene: TRBJ1-6
V gene: TRBV9
CDR3 protein: CASSVGTTPNSPLHF
CDR3 DNA: TGTGCCAGCAGCGTAGGGACAACTCCTAATTCACCCCTCCACTTT

D gene: NA
CDR3 length: 12
clone size: NA
J gene: TRBJ2-7
V gene: TRBV3-1/TRBV3-2
CDR3 protein: CASSRAGYEQYF
CDR3 DNA: TGTGCCAGCAGCCGGGCGGGATACGAGCAGTACTTC

D gene: NA
CDR3 length: 16
clone size: NA
J gene: TRBJ2-7
V gene: TRBV7-9
CDR3 protein: CASSPHPRLGGNEQYF
CDR3 DNA: TGTGCCAGCAGCCCTCATCCACGACTCGGCGGAAACGAGCAGTACTTC

D gene: NA
CDR3 length: 11
clone size: NA
J gene: TRBJ1-1
V gene: TRBV30
CDR3 protein: CAWSIPAEAFF
CDR3 DNA: TGTGCCTGGAGTATTCCAGCGGAAGCTTTCTTT

D gene: TRBD2
CDR3 length: 17
clone size: NA
J gene: TRBJ2-1
V gene: TRBV7-9
CDR3 protein: CASSPRILAGSYNEQFF
CDR3 DNA: TGTGCCAGCAGCCCCAGGATACTAGCGGGGTCTTACAATGAGCAGTTCTTC

D gene: TRBD2
CDR3 length: 18
clone size: NA
J gene: TRBJ2-7
V gene: TRBV4-1
CDR3 protein: CASSQSLGSGSRGYEQYF
CDR3 DNA: TGCGCCAGCAGCCAAAGTTTGGGTAGCGGGAGTCGAGGGTACGAGCAGTACTTC

D gene: NA
CDR3 length: 16
clone size: NA
J gene: TRBJ2-1
V gene: TRBV3-1/TRBV3-2
CDR3 protein: CASSHVEKRRGNEQFF
CDR3 DNA: TGTGCCAGCAGTCATGTCGAAAAAAGGAGAGGCAATGAGCAGTTCTTC

D gene: NA
CDR3 length: 15
clone size: NA
J gene: TRBJ1-6
V gene: TRBV5-1
CDR3 protein: CASSPDGQNNSPLHF
CDR3 DNA: TGCGCCAGCAGCCCGGACGGACAGAATAATTCACCCCTCCACTTT

D gene: TRBD2
CDR3 length: 16
clone size: NA
J gene: TRBJ2-4
V gene: TRBV7-2
CDR3 protein: CASSLNLWGGVNIQYF
CDR3 DNA: TGTGCCAGCAGCTTAAATCTTTGGGGGGGAGTGAACATTCAGTACTTC

D gene: NA
CDR3 length: 17
clone size: NA
J gene: TRBJ1-1
V gene: TRBV29-1
CDR3 protein: CSVRTEWGAGLNTEAFF
CDR3 DNA: TGCAGCGTCCGGACAGAATGGGGGGCTGGGTTGAACACTGAAGCTTTCTTT

D gene: NA
CDR3 length: 16
clone size: once
J gene: TRBJ1-5
V gene: TRBV6-5
CDR3 protein: CASSYRNSRLDQPQHF
CDR3 DNA: TGTGCCAGCAGTTACCGCAACAGCAGACTTGATCAGCCCCAGCATTTT

D gene: TRBD2
CDR3 length: 13
clone size: NA
J gene: TRBJ2-7
V gene: TRBV7-7
CDR3 protein: CASSSGTSGEQYF
CDR3 DNA: TGTGCCAGCAGCTCCGGGACTAGCGGCGAGCAGTACTTC

D gene: TRBD2
CDR3 length: 16
clone size: NA
J gene: TRBJ2-5
V gene: TRBV6-6
CDR3 protein: CASSYSSSGTKETQYF
CDR3 DNA: TGTGCCAGCAGTTACTCGTCTAGCGGTACTAAAGAGACCCAGTACTTC

D gene: TRBD1
CDR3 length: 18
clone size: once
J gene: TRBJ1-5
V gene: TRBV30
CDR3 protein: CAWSQTGTGGSGNQPQHF
CDR3 DNA: TGTGCCTGGAGTCAAACCGGGACAGGGGGTTCCGGCAATCAGCCCCAGCATTTT